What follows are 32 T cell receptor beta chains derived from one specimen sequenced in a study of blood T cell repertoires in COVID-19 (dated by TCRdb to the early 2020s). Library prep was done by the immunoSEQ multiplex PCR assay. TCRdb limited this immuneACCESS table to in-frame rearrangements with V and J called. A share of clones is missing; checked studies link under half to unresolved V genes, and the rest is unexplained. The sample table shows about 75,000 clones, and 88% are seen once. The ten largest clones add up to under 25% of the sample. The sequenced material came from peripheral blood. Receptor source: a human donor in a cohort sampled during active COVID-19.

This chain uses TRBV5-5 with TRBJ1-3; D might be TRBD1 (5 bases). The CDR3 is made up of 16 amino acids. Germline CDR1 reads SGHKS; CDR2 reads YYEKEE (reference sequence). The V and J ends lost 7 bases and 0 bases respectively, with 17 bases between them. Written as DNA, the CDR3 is TGTGCCAGCGCCCAAAAACCAGGGAACTCTGGAAACACCATATATTTT. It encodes CASAQKPGNSGNTIYF.

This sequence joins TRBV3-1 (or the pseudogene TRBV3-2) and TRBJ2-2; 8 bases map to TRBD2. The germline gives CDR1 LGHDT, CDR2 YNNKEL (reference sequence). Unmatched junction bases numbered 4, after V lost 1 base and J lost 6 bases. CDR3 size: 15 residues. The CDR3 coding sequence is TGTGCCAGCAGCCAAGTTGGTAGCGGGGCCGGGGAGCTGTTTTTT. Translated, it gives CASSQVGSGAGELFF.

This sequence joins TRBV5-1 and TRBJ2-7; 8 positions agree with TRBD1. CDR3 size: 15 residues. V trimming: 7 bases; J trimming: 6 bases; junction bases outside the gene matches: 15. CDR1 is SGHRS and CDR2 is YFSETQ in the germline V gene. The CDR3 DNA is TGCGCCAGCGCCCCAAGGTTGGACAGGGTCACCGAGCAGTACTTC. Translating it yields CASAPRLDRVTEQYF.

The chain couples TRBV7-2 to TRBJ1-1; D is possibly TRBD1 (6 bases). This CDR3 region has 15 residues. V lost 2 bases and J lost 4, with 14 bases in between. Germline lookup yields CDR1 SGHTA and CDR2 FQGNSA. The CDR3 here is CASSLHRVSSTEAFF. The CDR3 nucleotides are TGTGCCAGCAGCTTACACAGGGTATCGAGCACTGAAGCTTTCTTT.

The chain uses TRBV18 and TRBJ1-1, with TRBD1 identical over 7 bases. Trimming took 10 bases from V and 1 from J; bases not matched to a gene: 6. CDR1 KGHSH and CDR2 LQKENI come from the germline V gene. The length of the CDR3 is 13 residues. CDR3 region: CATQDRENTEAFF. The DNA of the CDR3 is TGTGCCACCCAAGACAGGGAGAACACTGAAGCTTTCTTT.

CDR3 DNA sequence: TGCAGTGCTAGTCTGTCTAGCGGGAGCGTCTACGAGCAGTACTTC. Encoded protein: CSASLSSGSVYEQYF. This chain uses TRBV20-1 with TRBJ2-7; TRBD2 aligns across 10 bases. This CDR3 has 15 amino acids. The germline V gene has CDR1 DFQATT and CDR2 SNEGSKA (reference sequence). The V and J ends lost 3 bases and 3 bases, in that order; junction bases with no gene match: 8.

CDR3 DNA: TGTGCCAGCAGCCCCGGACAAGGAAACACCATATATTTT. Its translation: CASSPGQGNTIYF. The V call is TRBV7-2, the J call TRBJ1-3; D may be TRBD1 (5 bases). V was trimmed by 5 bases and J by 4 bases, leaving 9 bases between them. This CDR3 contains 13 residues. Per germline, CDR1 SGHTA and CDR2 FQGNSA.

For the CDR3, the DNA is TGTGCCAGCAGCCGACAAGGATCCCGGCCCCAGCATTTT. It yields the protein CASSRQGSRPQHF. This chain connects TRBV12-3 or TRBV12-4 to TRBJ1-5; the D is unclear. The CDR3 is 13 residues long. The V end was cut by 6 bases, the J end by 9 bases, with 15 bases between.

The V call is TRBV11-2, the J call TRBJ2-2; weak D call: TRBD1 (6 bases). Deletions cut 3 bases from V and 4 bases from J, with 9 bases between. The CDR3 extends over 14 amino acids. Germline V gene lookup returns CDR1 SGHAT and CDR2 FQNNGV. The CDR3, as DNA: TGTGCCAGCAGCTTCGACAGGTCCACCGGGGAGCTGTTTTTT. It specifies CASSFDRSTGELFF.

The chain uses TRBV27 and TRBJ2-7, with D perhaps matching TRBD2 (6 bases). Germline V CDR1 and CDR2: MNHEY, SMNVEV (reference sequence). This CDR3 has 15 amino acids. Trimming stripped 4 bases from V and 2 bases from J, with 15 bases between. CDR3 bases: TGTGCCAGCAGTTCAGGGACTGACAAACCCTACGAGCAGTACTTC. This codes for CASSSGTDKPYEQYF.

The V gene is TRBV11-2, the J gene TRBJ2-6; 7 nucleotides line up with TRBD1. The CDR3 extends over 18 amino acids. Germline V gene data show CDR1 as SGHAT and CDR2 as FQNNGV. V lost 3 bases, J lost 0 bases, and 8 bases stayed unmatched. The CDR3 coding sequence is TGTGCCAGCAGCTTCCACAGGGGATGGGGCTCTGGGGCCAACGTCCTGACTTTC. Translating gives CASSFHRGWGSGANVLTF.

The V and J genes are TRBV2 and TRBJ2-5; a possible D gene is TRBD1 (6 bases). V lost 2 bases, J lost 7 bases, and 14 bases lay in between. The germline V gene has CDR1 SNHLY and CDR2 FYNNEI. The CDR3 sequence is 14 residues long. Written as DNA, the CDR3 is TGTGCCAGCAGTGAAATCCCGAGAGGGGGGACCCAGTACTTC. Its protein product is CASSEIPRGGTQYF.

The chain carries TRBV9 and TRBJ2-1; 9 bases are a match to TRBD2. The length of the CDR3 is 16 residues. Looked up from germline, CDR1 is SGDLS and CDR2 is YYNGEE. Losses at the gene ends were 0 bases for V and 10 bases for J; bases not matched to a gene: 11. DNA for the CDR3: TGTGCCAGCAGCGTAGACCCTAGCGGGGCGCCTAGGGAGCAGTTCTTC. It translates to CASSVDPSGAPREQFF. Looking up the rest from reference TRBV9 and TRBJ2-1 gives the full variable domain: DSGVTQTPKHLITATGQRVTLRCSPRSGDLSVYWYQQSLDQGLQFLIQYYNGEERAKGNILERFSAQQFPDLHSELNLSSLELGDSALYFCASSVDPSGAPREQFFGPGTRLTVL.

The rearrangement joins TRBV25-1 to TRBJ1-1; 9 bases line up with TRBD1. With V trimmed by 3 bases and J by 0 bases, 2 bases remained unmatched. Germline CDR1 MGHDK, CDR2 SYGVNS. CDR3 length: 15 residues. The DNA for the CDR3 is TGTGCCAGCAGTGATCACAGGGGGCTGAACACTGAAGCTTTCTTT. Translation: CASSDHRGLNTEAFF.

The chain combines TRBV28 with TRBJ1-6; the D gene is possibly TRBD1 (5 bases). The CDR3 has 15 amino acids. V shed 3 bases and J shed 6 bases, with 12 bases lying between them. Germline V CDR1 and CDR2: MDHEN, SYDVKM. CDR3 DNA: TGTGCCAGCAGTTTGTGGGGCGCGAGTAATTCACCCCTCCACTTT. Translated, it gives CASSLWGASNSPLHF.

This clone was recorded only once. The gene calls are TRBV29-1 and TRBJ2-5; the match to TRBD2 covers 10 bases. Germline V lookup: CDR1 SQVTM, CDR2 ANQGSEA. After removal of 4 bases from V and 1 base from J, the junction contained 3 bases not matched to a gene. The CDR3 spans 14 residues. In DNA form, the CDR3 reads TGCAGCGTTGTTACTAGCGGGGTCCAAGAGACCCAGTACTTC. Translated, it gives CSVVTSGVQETQYF.

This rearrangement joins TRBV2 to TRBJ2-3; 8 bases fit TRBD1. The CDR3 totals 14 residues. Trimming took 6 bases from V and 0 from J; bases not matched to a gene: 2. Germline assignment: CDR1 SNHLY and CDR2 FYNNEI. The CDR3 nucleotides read TGTGCCAGCAGCCACAGGGGGAGCACAGATACGCAGTATTTT. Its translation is CASSHRGSTDTQYF. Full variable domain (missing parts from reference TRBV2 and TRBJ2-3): EPEVTQTPSHQVTQMGQEVILRCVPISNHLYFYWYRQILGQKVEFLVSFYNNEISEKSEIFDDQFSVERPDGSNFTLKIRSTKLEDSAMYFCASSHRGSTDTQYFGPGTRLTVL.

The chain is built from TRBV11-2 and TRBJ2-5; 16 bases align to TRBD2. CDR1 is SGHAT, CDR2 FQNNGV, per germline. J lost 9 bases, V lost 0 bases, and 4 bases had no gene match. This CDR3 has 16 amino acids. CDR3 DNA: TGTGCCAGCAGCTTAGATCTAGGGACTAGCGGGAGGGCCCAGTACTTC. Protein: CASSLDLGTSGRAQYF.

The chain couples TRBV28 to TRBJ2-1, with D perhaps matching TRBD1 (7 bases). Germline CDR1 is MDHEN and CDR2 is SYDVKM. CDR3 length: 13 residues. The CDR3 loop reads CATQQGGRNEQFF. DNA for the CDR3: TGTGCTACCCAGCAGGGGGGCAGGAATGAGCAGTTCTTC.

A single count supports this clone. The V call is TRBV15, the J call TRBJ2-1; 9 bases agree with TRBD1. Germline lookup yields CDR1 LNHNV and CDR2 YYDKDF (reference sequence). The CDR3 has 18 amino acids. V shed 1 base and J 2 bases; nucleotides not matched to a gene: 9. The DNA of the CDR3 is TGTGCCACCAGCAGAGGCTCCTCCGGGACAGGGACCTACAATGAGCAGTTCTTC. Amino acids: CATSRGSSGTGTYNEQFF.

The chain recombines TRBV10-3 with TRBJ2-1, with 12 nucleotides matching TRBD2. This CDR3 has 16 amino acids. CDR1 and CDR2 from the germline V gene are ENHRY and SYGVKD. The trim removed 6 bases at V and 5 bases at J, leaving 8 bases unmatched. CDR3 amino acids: CAISQTSGSPNNEQFF. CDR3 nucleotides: TGTGCCATCAGCCAGACTAGCGGGAGTCCGAACAATGAGCAGTTCTTC.

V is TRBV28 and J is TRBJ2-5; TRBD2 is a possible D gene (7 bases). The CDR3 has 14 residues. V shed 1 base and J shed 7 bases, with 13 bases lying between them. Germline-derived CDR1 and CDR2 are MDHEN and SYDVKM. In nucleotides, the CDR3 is TGTGCCAGCAGTTTATCGGGGGGCCGGGGGACCCAGTACTTC. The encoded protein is CASSLSGGRGTQYF. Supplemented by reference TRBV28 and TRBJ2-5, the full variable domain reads DVKVTQSSRYLVKRTGEKVFLECVQDMDHENMFWYRQDPGLGLRLIYFSYDVKMKEKGDIPEGYSVSREKKERFSLILESASTNQTSMYLCASSLSGGRGTQYFGPGTRLLVL.

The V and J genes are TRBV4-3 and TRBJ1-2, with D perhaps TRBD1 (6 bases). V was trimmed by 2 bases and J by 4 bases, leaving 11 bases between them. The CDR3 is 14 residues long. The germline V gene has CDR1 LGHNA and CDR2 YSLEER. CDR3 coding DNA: TGCGCCAGCAGCCAAACCCGGACAGCCTATGGCTACACCTTC. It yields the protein CASSQTRTAYGYTF.

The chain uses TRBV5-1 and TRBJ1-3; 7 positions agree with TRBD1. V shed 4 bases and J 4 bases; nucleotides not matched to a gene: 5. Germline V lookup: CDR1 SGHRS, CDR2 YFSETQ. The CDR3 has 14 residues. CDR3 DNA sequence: TGCGCCAGCAGCCCTGGGACAGACGGAAACACCATATATTTT. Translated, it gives CASSPGTDGNTIYF. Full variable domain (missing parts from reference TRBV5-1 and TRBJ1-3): KAGVTQTPRYLIKTRGQQVTLSCSPISGHRSVSWYQQTPGQGLQFLFEYFSETQRNKGNFPGRFSGRQFSNSRSEMNVSTLELGDSALYLCASSPGTDGNTIYFGEGSWLTVV.

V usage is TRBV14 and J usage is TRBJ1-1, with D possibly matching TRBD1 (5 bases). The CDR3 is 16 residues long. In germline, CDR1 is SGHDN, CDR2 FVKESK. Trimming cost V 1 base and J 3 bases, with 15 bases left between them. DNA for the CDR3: TGTGCCAGCAGCCAAGGGCCAAGGGGCCCTGACACTGAAGCTTTCTTT. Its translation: CASSQGPRGPDTEAFF.

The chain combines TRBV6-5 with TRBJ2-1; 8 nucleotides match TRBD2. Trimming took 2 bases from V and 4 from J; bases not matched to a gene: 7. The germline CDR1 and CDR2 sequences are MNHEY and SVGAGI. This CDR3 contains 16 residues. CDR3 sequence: CASSYEGGTRYNEQFF. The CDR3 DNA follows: TGTGCCAGCAGTTACGAAGGCGGGACTAGGTACAATGAGCAGTTCTTC.

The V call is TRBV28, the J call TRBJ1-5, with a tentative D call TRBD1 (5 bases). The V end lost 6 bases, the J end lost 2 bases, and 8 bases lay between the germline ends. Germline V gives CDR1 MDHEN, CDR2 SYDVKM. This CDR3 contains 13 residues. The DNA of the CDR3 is TGTGCCAGCAGACAGGCGGGCAATCAGCCCCAGCATTTT. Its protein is CASRQAGNQPQHF. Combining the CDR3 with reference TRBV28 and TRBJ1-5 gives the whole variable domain DVKVTQSSRYLVKRTGEKVFLECVQDMDHENMFWYRQDPGLGLRLIYFSYDVKMKEKGDIPEGYSVSREKKERFSLILESASTNQTSMYLCASRQAGNQPQHFGDGTRLSIL.

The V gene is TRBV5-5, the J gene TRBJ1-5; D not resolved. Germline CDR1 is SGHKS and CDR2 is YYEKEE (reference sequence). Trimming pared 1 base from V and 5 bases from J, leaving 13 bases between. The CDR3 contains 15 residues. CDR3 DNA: TGTGCCAGCAGCTTGAGAGGGAATGAGTATCAGCCCCAGCATTTT. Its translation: CASSLRGNEYQPQHF.

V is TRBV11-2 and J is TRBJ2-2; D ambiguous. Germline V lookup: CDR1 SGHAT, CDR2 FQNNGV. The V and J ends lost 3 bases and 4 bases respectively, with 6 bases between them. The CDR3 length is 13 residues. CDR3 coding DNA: TGTGCCAGCAGCTTGGCAGGCACCGGGGAGCTGTTTTTT. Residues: CASSLAGTGELFF. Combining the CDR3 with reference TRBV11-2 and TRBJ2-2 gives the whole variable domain EAGVAQSPRYKIIEKRQSVAFWCNPISGHATLYWYQQILGQGPKLLIQFQNNGVVDDSQLPKDRFSAERLKGVDSTLKIQPAKLEDSAVYLCASSLAGTGELFFGEGSRLTVL.

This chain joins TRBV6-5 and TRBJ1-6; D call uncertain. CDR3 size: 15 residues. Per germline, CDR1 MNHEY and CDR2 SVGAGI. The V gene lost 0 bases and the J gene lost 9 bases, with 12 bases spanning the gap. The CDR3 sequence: CASSYSLNAGSPLHF. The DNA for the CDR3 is TGTGCCAGCAGTTACTCGCTGAACGCGGGTTCACCCCTCCACTTT.

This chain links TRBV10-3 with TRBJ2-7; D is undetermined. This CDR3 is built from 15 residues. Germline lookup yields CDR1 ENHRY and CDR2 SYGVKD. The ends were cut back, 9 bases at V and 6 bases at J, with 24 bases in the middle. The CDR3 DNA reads TGTGCCATTACGAAAGACCTAGAGCTGGCCCCCGAGCAGTACTTC. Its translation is CAITKDLELAPEQYF.

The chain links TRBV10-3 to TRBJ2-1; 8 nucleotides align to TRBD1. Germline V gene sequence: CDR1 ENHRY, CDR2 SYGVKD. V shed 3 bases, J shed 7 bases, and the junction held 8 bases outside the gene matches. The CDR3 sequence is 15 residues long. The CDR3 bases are TGTGCCATCAGTGAAAGGCAGGGGGCAGAAAATGAGCAGTTCTTC. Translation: CAISERQGAENEQFF.